This TCR beta chain was found in a study of identical twins (dated by TCRdb to the mid-2010s). General notes on the study: To test whether fetal clonotypes persist, this study deep-sequenced TCR alpha and beta repertoires from monozygotic twins, from unrelated adults of various ages, and from cord blood. Replicate twin experiments were performed at different times using different library preparation protocols to rule out contamination. Points the paper makes about the study in general: Conclusions relied on cross-sectional statistical analysis, since the same donors could not be followed over many years. Recombination models systematically underestimated out-of-frame TCR alpha sharing in monozygotic twins but agreed with sharing between unrelated individuals. Abundant cord blood beta clonotypes had fewer insertions, young adult naive repertoires showed a similar but weaker trend, and memory repertoires showed no such trend. Excess twin sharing in beta out-of-frame sequences was weaker because fewer shared sequences lowered the signal-to-noise ratio. Zero-insertion analyses could be partly confounded by invariant T cells such as MAIT and iNKT, though diverse VJ usage argued against such confounding for most clonotypes. Out-of-frame TCR alpha sequences shared between twins showed an excess of low generation-probability sequences compared with coincidental sharing between unrelated individuals.

All donors were healthy Caucasians. Three pairs of female monozygotic twins, all aged roughly 18 to 29 years, were included in the twin cohort. CD4+ and CD8+ T cell populations were isolated with positive isolation kits from Invitrogen. Library method: 5' RACE. Instrument on record: Illumina HiSeq 2000. A universal primer binding site was introduced by template switching, and a unique molecular identifier was present in the final cDNA, enabling accurate counting of TCR cDNA molecules. Specific primers in the conserved constant-segment region were used to synthesize first-strand cDNA for the TCR alpha and beta chains. To control for contamination, each cDNA library was double barcoded with a SMART-Mk sample barcode plus Illumina barcodes. Two successive PCR steps introduced TruSeq adapter sequences along with Illumina sample barcodes. TCR alpha and beta cDNA libraries were sequenced on the Illumina HiSeq platform with custom primers. The paper's processing steps were these. MiGEC was used to process raw reads and extract unique molecular identifiers, and MiXCR was used to find CDR3 positions. Recombination models were inferred per individual with the repgenHMM and IGoR tools using an EM algorithm. Shared clonotype analysis was performed with the tcR package in R, normalizing sharing by the product of cloneset sizes. Out-of-frame nonproductive sequences were analyzed to study raw recombination free of thymic and clonal selection effects. TCRdb ran its own pipeline on the public reads, namely fastp trimming at Q25 and MiXCR clone calling, and kept in-frame beta chains. Duplicate CDR3 protein sequences are folded into a single record with the most common DNA and genes. None of the V and J calls come from the authors' own analysis; TCRdb made them. This sample has hundreds of thousands of distinct CDR3 sequences in its table, and 24% of those were observed once. The ten largest account for just under 3% of the sample.

The trim is 4 bases for V and 4 bases for J, with a gap of 17 bases between the germline ends. The CDR3 sequence holds 16 residues, the cysteine and phenylalanine included. Only the CDR3 DNA stays, 48 bases, in frame from base 1. This clonotype appeared many times. It lacks a known antigen. Base qualities are missing; no much larger clone stands one base away. The sample was also reused in another study, on T cells expressing NK-cell markers. The second study also describes: TCR beta-chain repertoires were profiled in sorted CD3+CD56+NKG2C+, CD3+CD56+NKG2C- and CD3+CD56-NKG2C+ T-cell subsets from about 8 donors. Among the eight sequenced donors, only one was HCMV-seronegative, while the other seven were HCMV-seropositive. In several experiments an anti-gammadeltaTCR antibody was added to restrict sorting to alphabetaTCR-expressing T cells. For six donors, the dominant CD3+CD56+NKG2C+ clonotypes were among the top 10 CD8+ clonotypes and accounted for roughly 1.0-7.5% of CD8+ T cells. Those dominant clonotypes were again the most abundant among CD3+CD56-NKG2C+ cells in several donors, at about 25-60.1%. It remained unclear whether the expanded NKG2C-expressing T cell clones were specific for HCMV antigens. The study sequenced eight donors, all healthy volunteers chosen at random: three men and five women. HCMV-specific IgG was detected in serum with a commercial ELISA kit to determine HCMV serostatus. MIGEC was used to demultiplex reads and group the reads by UMI, and MiTCR was used to assemble and quantify clonotypes. To exclude erroneous sequences, any TCR cDNA sequence not supported by at least two reads was discarded. The tcR package was used for downstream repertoire analysis, and clonotypes were matched across fractions by CDR3 nucleotide sequence plus V segment. Antigen specificity was annotated against VDJdb with VDJmatch, allowing one amino acid substitution in CDR3.

The chain couples TRBV12-3 or TRBV12-4 to TRBJ1-3; the D gene assignment is ambiguous. Sample: CD4+ T cells sorted from blood. This sequence originates from a woman aged 18-29 years in good health. DNA sequence: TGTGCCAGCAGTTCTGGCCTGACTTCACGGGGAAACACCATATATTTT. Its product reads: CASSSGLTSRGNTIYF.